This T cell receptor beta chain was captured by sequencing in a study of blood T cell repertoires in COVID-19. Method: immunoSEQ multiplex PCR; TCRdb's copy keeps in-frame clones and lacks some. The profile shows under 300,000 clones, 75% to 90% of them singletons. V lost 7 bases, J lost 3 bases, and 16 bases lay in between. This CDR3 spans 14 amino acids. CDR1 is MDHEN, CDR2 SYDVKM, per germline. The gene calls are TRBV28 and TRBJ2-7; TRBD1 might be the D (7 bases). Sequencing used PBMCs or T cells enriched from blood (not recorded which). The source is a woman aged 40 to 49 who had been exposed to COVID-19. CDR3 amino acids: CASKDREVVYEQYF. In nucleotides, the CDR3 is TGTGCCAGCAAAGACAGGGAGGTGGTCTACGAGCAGTACTTC.